The 23 T cell receptor beta chains below come from one sample, sequenced in a study of OX40 agonist ivuxolimab in advanced cancers. Produced via immunoSEQ multiplex PCR; TCRdb's table is partial and in-frame only. The table records approximately 35,000 clones, 80% to 85% of them present only once. The material was CD4+ or CD8+ T cells sorted from blood, obtained in a trial of the OX40 agonist ivuxolimab. Every receptor here comes from an adult with an advanced solid tumor such as melanoma, head and neck, liver or kidney cancer.

CDR3: CASSLASGGAGETQYF. The CDR3, as DNA: TGTGCCAGCAGCTTGGCAAGCGGGGGGGCAGGAGAGACCCAGTACTTC. J is TRBJ2-5 and V is TRBV7-6; 10 bases fit TRBD2. The J segment lost 4 bases and the V segment lost 3 bases, leaving 8 bases of the junction unmatched. The CDR3 spans 16 residues. Germline V lookup: CDR1 SGHVS, CDR2 FNYEAQ.

The V gene is TRBV18, the J gene TRBJ2-3, with D possibly being TRBD1 (6 bases). CDR1 KGHSH and CDR2 LQKENI come from the germline V gene. The CDR3 is made up of 16 amino acids. Trimming stripped 2 bases from V and 3 bases from J, with 15 bases between. The CDR3 here is CASSPKYTGSTDTQYF. The CDR3 nucleotides read TGTGCCAGCTCACCAAAGTATACAGGGAGTACAGATACGCAGTATTTT.

This clone was counted a single time. V gene TRBV16 combines with J gene TRBJ1-5; D is perhaps TRBD1 (5 bases). The V gene's germline CDR1 is KGHSY and CDR2 FQNENV. V gave up 3 bases and J gave up 3 bases, with 12 bases separating them. The CDR3 extends over 15 amino acids. The CDR3 spells CASSQGRAFNQPQHF. CDR3 DNA sequence: TGTGCCAGCAGCCAGGGCAGGGCCTTCAATCAGCCCCAGCATTTT.

This clone was found once. The chain has TRBV9 and TRBJ1-2; D ambiguous. Trimming removed 0 bases from V and 2 bases from J, with 5 bases in between. The V gene's germline CDR1 is SGDLS and CDR2 YYNGEE. The CDR3 runs 13 residues. The CDR3, as DNA: TGTGCCAGCAGCGTAGATTTAAACTATGGCTACACCTTC. Translating gives CASSVDLNYGYTF.

The chain recombines TRBV2 with TRBJ1-1, with 10 bases aligning to TRBD1. Germline V CDR1 and CDR2: SNHLY, FYNNEI. This CDR3 spans 15 amino acids. Germline trimming cut 6 bases from V and 6 bases from J; bases unmatched to any gene: 10. CDR3 nucleotides: TGTGCCAGCAGGGGCACCGGGACAGGGGCCTCTGAAGCTTTCTTT. Amino acids: CASRGTGTGASEAFF.

V gene TRBV5-1 combines with J gene TRBJ2-5, with 8 bases fitting TRBD2. Trimming removed 5 bases from V and 5 bases from J; junction bases left unmatched: 8. CDR1 is SGHRS, CDR2 YFSETQ, per germline. The CDR3 is made up of 14 amino acids. CDR3 nucleotide sequence: TGCGCCAGCAGTGTTGCGGGGGGCCTGGAGACCCAGTACTTC. The encoded protein is CASSVAGGLETQYF. The full variable domain, its missing parts supplied by reference TRBV5-1 and TRBJ2-5, is KAGVTQTPRYLIKTRGQQVTLSCSPISGHRSVSWYQQTPGQGLQFLFEYFSETQRNKGNFPGRFSGRQFSNSRSEMNVSTLELGDSALYLCASSVAGGLETQYFGPGTRLLVL.

The V gene is TRBV7-9, the J gene TRBJ2-6; the D is unclear. The CDR3 is 12 amino acids. CDR1 SEHNR and CDR2 FQNEAQ come from the germline V gene (reference sequence). Trimming took 11 bases from V and 0 from J, leaving 5 bases between them. The DNA for the CDR3 is TGTGCCTCCGGCTCTGGGGCCAACGTCCTGACTTTC. Translated, it gives CASGSGANVLTF.

This clone was detected only once. The chain couples TRBV11-3 to TRBJ2-3; TRBD2 aligns across 12 bases. CDR3 length: 16 amino acids. The trim removed 5 bases at V and 4 bases at J, leaving 7 bases unmatched. The germline CDR1 and CDR2 sequences are SGHNT and YENEEA. In nucleotides, the CDR3 is TGTGCCAGCAGCAGAAGACTAGCGGGGGTTTCAGATACGCAGTATTTT. Its translation is CASSRRLAGVSDTQYF.

The chain carries TRBV9 and TRBJ2-5; D is unresolved. V was pared by 3 bases and J by 5 bases, with 11 bases between. In germline, CDR1 is SGDLS, CDR2 YYNGEE. The CDR3 totals 13 residues. CDR3 sequence: CASSAGRLETQYF. The CDR3 nucleotides are TGTGCCAGCAGCGCAGGCAGGTTGGAGACCCAGTACTTC.

This rearrangement joins TRBV11-2 to TRBJ1-1; 7 bases are a match to TRBD1. CDR3 length: 14 residues. Germline V gene sequence: CDR1 SGHAT, CDR2 FQNNGV. The V and J ends lost 6 bases and 6 bases, in that order; junction bases with no gene match: 10. CDR3 protein: CASRRQGKIAEAFF. The CDR3 DNA reads as TGTGCCAGCAGGAGACAGGGAAAGATTGCTGAAGCTTTCTTT.

This chain uses TRBV11-3 with TRBJ2-7; D may be TRBD2 (5 bases). V gave up 5 bases and J gave up 0 bases, with 17 bases separating them. Per germline, CDR1 SGHNT and CDR2 YENEEA. The CDR3 loop spans 16 amino acids. CDR3 residues: CASSEPRARLSYEQYF. The CDR3, as DNA: TGTGCCAGCAGCGAACCGCGGGCGCGGCTCTCCTACGAGCAGTACTTC.

CDR3 nucleotide sequence: TGTGCCACCAGCCAGGGGACCTATGGCTACACCTTC. Residues: CATSQGTYGYTF. This chain uses TRBV15 with TRBJ1-2, with D maybe TRBD1 (6 bases). CDR3 length: 12 residues. CDR1 is LNHNV, CDR2 YYDKDF, per germline (reference sequence). Trimming shortened V by 5 bases and J by 4 bases, and 8 bases separated the two germline ends.

V and J are TRBV28 and TRBJ1-4; TRBD1 might be the D (6 bases). The CDR3 extends over 14 amino acids. Germline V gene data show CDR1 as MDHEN and CDR2 as SYDVKM. V was cut by 4 bases and J by 8 bases, with 14 bases left in between. CDR3 protein: CASSSRTVWEKLFF. DNA of the CDR3: TGTGCCAGCAGTTCCCGGACAGTCTGGGAAAAACTGTTTTTT.

The chain couples TRBV6-5 to TRBJ2-5; the match to TRBD2 covers 11 bases. The J call may be incorrect, as the DNA end agrees better with TRBJ2-7. The CDR3 covers 15 residues. CDR1 and CDR2 (germline): MNHEY, SVGAGI. The chain's CDR3 is CASSYSTSGAYEQYF. DNA for the CDR3: TGTGCCAGCAGTTACTCGACTAGCGGGGCCTACGAGCAGTACTTC.

The chain links TRBV7-9 to TRBJ2-1; D possibly corresponds to TRBD2 (6 bases). The germline V gene encodes CDR1 SEHNR and CDR2 FQNEAQ (reference sequence). CDR3 length: 12 residues. Trimming removed 5 bases from V and 14 bases from J, with 16 bases in between. In DNA, the CDR3 is TGTGCCAGCAGCCAGTCGGGGGTAGGTGAGTTCTTC. This codes for CASSQSGVGEFF.

V and J are TRBV25-1 and TRBJ2-1, with 8 positions matching TRBD1. CDR3 size: 15 residues. The germline V gene encodes CDR1 MGHDK and CDR2 SYGVNS. The V segment lost 3 bases and the J segment 5 bases; nucleotides outside the gene matches: 6. The CDR3 here is CASSDRDRPNNEQFF. CDR3 nucleotide sequence: TGTGCCAGCAGTGACCGGGACAGGCCTAACAATGAGCAGTTCTTC.

The chain recombines TRBV6-1 with TRBJ1-1, with TRBD1 matching over 9 bases. The trim removed 4 bases at V and 11 bases at J, leaving 11 bases unmatched. The CDR3 is made up of 14 amino acids. In germline, CDR1 is MNHNS, CDR2 SASEGT. The CDR3 spells CASSAPPGQGMAFF. The CDR3 DNA is TGTGCCAGCAGTGCCCCGCCGGGACAGGGTATGGCTTTCTTT.

This clone was counted a single time. DNA of the CDR3: TGCGCCAGCAGCCTGGGGACAAGCAATCAGCCCCAGCATTTT. As protein: CASSLGTSNQPQHF. This chain joins TRBV5-1 and TRBJ1-5, with D possibly TRBD1 on 6 matching bases. The germline V and J ends were trimmed by 4 bases and 1 base, with 9 bases remaining between them. The CDR3 sequence is 14 residues long. CDR1 is SGHRS and CDR2 is YFSETQ in the germline V gene.

This sequence joins TRBV5-1 and TRBJ2-7, with D possibly being TRBD1 (6 bases). The CDR3 has 15 residues. The germline CDR1 and CDR2 sequences are SGHRS and YFSETQ. The germline V and J ends were trimmed by 1 base and 2 bases, with 13 bases remaining between them. The CDR3 DNA sequence: TGCGCCAGCAGCTTGATCGGCCAGGGGACCTACGAGCAGTACTTC. It is translated as CASSLIGQGTYEQYF.

This clone was detected once. V and J are TRBV19 and TRBJ2-3; TRBD1 aligns across 11 bases. Germline CDR1 LNHDA, CDR2 SQIVND (reference sequence). The CDR3 contains 18 residues. After removal of 6 bases from V and 2 bases from J, the junction contained 13 bases not matched to a gene. As DNA, the CDR3 is TGTGCCAGTAGCCGGGACAGGGGGACTCTAACTCTCACAGATACGCAGTATTTT. This gives the protein CASSRDRGTLTLTDTQYF.

The V and J genes are TRBV6-6 and TRBJ2-7; D tentatively fits TRBD1 or TRBD2 (5 bases each). Trimming left V 2 bases short and J 3 bases short, with 14 bases between. The CDR3 contains 15 residues. The germline V gene encodes CDR1 MNHNY and CDR2 SVGAGI (reference sequence). The CDR3 here is CASSYGTGIRYEQYF. CDR3 in DNA: TGTGCCAGCAGTTACGGGACCGGGATTCGCTACGAGCAGTACTTC.

This rearrangement joins TRBV28 to TRBJ1-6; D may be TRBD1 (5 bases). This CDR3 spans 16 amino acids. The germline gives CDR1 MDHEN, CDR2 SYDVKM. The V end lost 1 base, the J end lost 10 bases, and 17 bases lay between the germline ends. CDR3 nucleotide sequence: TGTGCCAGCAGTTTATCCGGGAGGGCCAAGGGGTCACCCCTCCACTTT. Encoded protein: CASSLSGRAKGSPLHF.

The count of this clone is one. The chain links TRBV6-1 to TRBJ2-4; D not resolved. Trimming left V 6 bases short and J 2 bases short, with 8 bases between. Germline V gene sequence: CDR1 MNHNS, CDR2 SASEGT. The CDR3 sequence is 13 residues long. CDR3 bases: TGTGCCAGCAGGGTGGGATCCAAAAACATTCAGTACTTC. Amino acid sequence: CASRVGSKNIQYF.